The next 2 T cell receptor beta chains were all read from a single sample in a study of cytomegalovirus exposure and HLA in healthy donors. Here immunoSEQ multiplex PCR was the method, and the copy in TCRdb shows in-frame clones only, minus some. The sample has roughly 220,000 clones, over 80% seen once. Sequenced input: PBMCs. The source is a woman under 40 in good health and CMV-seropositive.

The rearrangement links TRBV4-3 to TRBJ2-7; 8 bases are a match to TRBD2. The junction had 7 bases not matched to a gene; V was cut back by 1 base and J by 2 bases. CDR3 length: 16 amino acids. The germline V gene encodes CDR1 LGHNA and CDR2 YSLEER. CDR3 DNA: TGCGCCAGCAGCCAAGGGGTAGCGGGATCCACCTACGAGCAGTACTTC. It is translated as CASSQGVAGSTYEQYF.

This sequence joins TRBV2 and TRBJ2-3; 14 bases agree with TRBD2. Germline V gene data show CDR1 as SNHLY and CDR2 as FYNNEI. CDR3 length: 18 residues. J lost 1 base, V lost 4 bases, and 7 bases had no gene match. The CDR3: CASSGPGLAGAGTDTQYF. The CDR3 nucleotides read TGTGCCAGCAGTGGGCCGGGACTAGCGGGAGCGGGCACAGATACGCAGTATTTT.